The 20 T cell receptor beta chains below all came from one sample that was sequenced in a study of blood T cell repertoires in COVID-19. Profiled with immunoSEQ multiplex PCR; TCRdb holds only in-frame clones, not every one. The table records roughly 100,000 clones, about 89% of them present only once. Sequencing was done on a sample of peripheral blood. The receptors here all came from a woman in her twenties or thirties with acute or convalescent COVID-19.

This clone is a singleton in its sample. The chain carries TRBV10-2 and TRBJ2-1; weak D call: TRBD1 (5 bases). Germline CDR1 is WSHSY and CDR2 is SAAADI. The CDR3 length is 13 residues. Trimming pared 6 bases from V and 7 bases from J, leaving 13 bases between. The CDR3 DNA follows: TGCGCCAGCAGGGGGCCTGCCGGAAATGAGCAGTTCTTC. Amino acid sequence: CASRGPAGNEQFF.

This chain connects TRBV2 to TRBJ2-3; TRBD1 might be the D (6 bases). The V gene's germline CDR1 is SNHLY and CDR2 FYNNEI. This CDR3 has 13 residues. The germline V and J ends were trimmed by 9 bases and 2 bases, with 12 bases remaining between them. The CDR3 loop is CARDRSNTDTQYF. The CDR3 DNA reads TGTGCCAGGGACAGAAGTAACACAGATACGCAGTATTTT.

This clone was seen a single time. The chain links TRBV5-1 to TRBJ2-3; D is undetermined. Looked up from germline, CDR1 is SGHRS and CDR2 is YFSETQ. This CDR3 is built from 12 residues. The germline V and J ends were trimmed by 1 base and 4 bases, with 4 bases remaining between them. This CDR3 is CASSLLSDTQYF. The CDR3 DNA is TGCGCCAGCAGCTTGCTTTCAGATACGCAGTATTTT.

The rearrangement uses TRBV12-3 or TRBV12-4 and TRBJ2-3, with D maybe TRBD1 (6 bases). The CDR3 is 12 amino acids. The V end lost 6 bases, the J end lost 6 bases, and 10 bases lay between the germline ends. CDR3 nucleotides: TGTGCCAGCAGCCGGGACATCGATACGCAGTATTTT. Its protein is CASSRDIDTQYF.

This rearrangement joins TRBV19 to TRBJ2-1; D is possibly TRBD2 (6 bases). Trimming cost V 5 bases and J 5 bases, with 22 bases left between them. Germline V gene lookup returns CDR1 LNHDA and CDR2 SQIVND (reference sequence). The CDR3 runs to 17 residues. CDR3 sequence (DNA): TGTGCCAGTAGTTGGGGGACGCGGGGCCCCACGCACAATGAGCAGTTCTTC. Protein: CASSWGTRGPTHNEQFF.

V gene TRBV9 combines with J gene TRBJ2-2, with 10 bases aligning to TRBD1. Trimming took 4 bases from V and 2 from J; bases not matched to a gene: 5. This CDR3 contains 16 residues. Germline loops: CDR1 SGDLS, CDR2 YYNGEE. The CDR3 DNA sequence: TGTGCCAGCAGCCCCAGGGACAGGGGCAACACCGGGGAGCTGTTTTTT. The encoded protein is CASSPRDRGNTGELFF.

The chain carries TRBV19 and TRBJ1-6; 9 bases line up with TRBD1. In germline, CDR1 is LNHDA, CDR2 SQIVND (reference sequence). The CDR3 has 14 amino acids. The V and J ends lost 5 bases and 14 bases, in that order; junction bases with no gene match: 10. The DNA of the CDR3 is TGTGCCAGTAGTGAAGAAACAGGGGGCTCATCCCTCCACTTT. This encodes CASSEETGGSSLHF.

The table lists this clone with a count of one. The gene calls are TRBV28 and TRBJ1-2, with 11 bases lining up with TRBD1. The germline V gene encodes CDR1 MDHEN and CDR2 SYDVKM. Trimming removed 8 bases from V and 4 bases from J; junction bases left unmatched: 9. The CDR3 is 15 residues long. In DNA, the CDR3 is TGTGCCAGCTGGACGGGGACAGGGGGTATCTATGGCTACACCTTC. It is translated as CASWTGTGGIYGYTF.

The genes are TRBV15 and TRBJ2-7; 7 bases align to TRBD1. This CDR3 has 12 amino acids. Germline V lookup: CDR1 LNHNV, CDR2 YYDKDF (reference sequence). V dropped 6 bases and J dropped 7; count of bases not matched to a gene: 6. CDR3 amino acids: CATSQQGKEQYF. CDR3 nucleotide sequence: TGTGCCACCAGTCAACAGGGGAAAGAGCAGTACTTC.

The chain is built from TRBV2 and TRBJ1-5; 10 bases map to TRBD1. Germline V gene lookup returns CDR1 SNHLY and CDR2 FYNNEI. This CDR3 is built from 15 residues. The V gene end was trimmed by 6 bases and the J gene end by 3 bases; junction bases not matched to a gene: 5. This chain's CDR3 is CASRPGTGANQPQHF. CDR3 DNA: TGTGCCAGCAGACCCGGGACAGGGGCCAATCAGCCCCAGCATTTT.

The CDR3 DNA sequence: TGCAGCGCTAGAAGGACACAAGAGACCCAGTACTTC. This translates into CSARRTQETQYF. The chain is built from TRBV29-1 and TRBJ2-5; tentatively, D is TRBD1 (5 bases). Trimming took 7 bases from V and 2 from J, leaving 11 bases between them. This CDR3 is 12 amino acids long. Germline CDR1 reads SQVTM; CDR2 reads ANQGSEA. Filled out from reference TRBV29-1 and TRBJ2-5, the complete variable domain reads SAVISQKPSRDICQRGTSLTIQCQVDSQVTMMFWYRQQPGQSLTLIATANQGSEATYESGFVIDKFPISRPNLTFSTLTVSNMSPEDSSIYLCSARRTQETQYFGPGTRLLVL.

The chain is built from TRBV7-3 and TRBJ1-3, with 8 bases matching TRBD1. The V gene end was trimmed by 2 bases and the J gene end by 0 bases; junction bases not matched to a gene: 0. This CDR3 spans 15 amino acids. Germline V CDR1 and CDR2: SGHTA, FQGTGA. The CDR3 protein is CASSLGQGSGNTIYF. CDR3 coding DNA: TGTGCCAGCAGCTTAGGACAGGGCTCTGGAAACACCATATATTTT.

The rearrangement uses TRBV7-8 and TRBJ1-2, with TRBD1 matching 10 bases. This CDR3 has 14 amino acids. Unmatched junction bases numbered 7, after V lost 4 bases and J lost 8 bases. In germline, CDR1 is SGHVS, CDR2 FQNEAQ. CDR3 bases: TGTGCCAGCAGCTCCCAGACAGGGGGCGGCGGCTACACCTTC. It translates to CASSSQTGGGGYTF. Full variable domain (rest looked up from reference TRBV7-8 and TRBJ1-2): GAGVSQSPRYKVAKRGQDVALRCDPISGHVSLFWYQQALGQGPEFLTYFQNEAQLDKSGLPSDRFFAERPEGSVSTLKIQRTQQEDSAVYLCASSSQTGGGGYTFGSGTRLTVV.

The CDR3 spells CASSLPFRGLQNEQFF. The CDR3, as DNA: TGTGCCAGCAGCCTCCCCTTCAGGGGTCTTCAGAATGAGCAGTTCTTC. The chain combines TRBV13 with TRBJ2-1; tentatively, D is TRBD1 (6 bases). Germline loops: CDR1 PRHDT, CDR2 FYEKMQ (reference sequence). This CDR3 is 16 amino acids long. V gave up 5 bases and J gave up 7 bases, with 21 bases separating them.

V and J are TRBV11-2 and TRBJ1-3; 7 nucleotides match TRBD1. V was clipped by 5 bases and J by 0 bases; unmatched bases: 10. This CDR3 is 17 amino acids long. CDR1 is SGHAT, CDR2 FQNNGV, per germline. The CDR3 spells CASSPRPTGPSGNTIYF. As DNA, the CDR3 is TGTGCCAGCAGCCCCCGCCCGACAGGGCCCTCTGGAAACACCATATATTTT.

The V call is TRBV7-8, the J call TRBJ1-1; unclear D gene. Between the trimmed V and J ends, which lost 2 bases and 9 bases, there was a span of 13 bases. Per the germline V gene, CDR1 is SGHVS and CDR2 is FQNEAQ. This CDR3 has 13 residues. The CDR3 DNA follows: TGTGCCAGCAGCTTACTCCAAACACCGAAAGCTTTCTTT. It yields the protein CASSLLQTPKAFF.

The chain has TRBV6-5 and TRBJ1-2; a possible D gene is TRBD1 (5 bases). The CDR3 is 12 amino acids. V was clipped by 5 bases and J by 14 bases, with 18 bases between them. Germline V gene sequence: CDR1 MNHEY, CDR2 SVGAGI. As DNA, the CDR3 is TGTGCCAGCAGTCCCGGTCCCGGGACTGTAACCTTC. It yields the protein CASSPGPGTVTF.

The V call is TRBV7-9, the J call TRBJ1-2; no reliable D call. The CDR3 is 16 residues long. Germline CDR1 is SEHNR and CDR2 is FQNEAQ (reference sequence). Trimming took 3 bases from V and 5 from J, leaving 19 bases between them. This chain's CDR3 is CASSFLSDFAAYGYTF. CDR3 sequence (DNA): TGTGCCAGCAGCTTCCTTTCAGACTTTGCAGCATATGGCTACACCTTC.

The V gene is TRBV5-1, the J gene TRBJ2-7, with 7 bases aligning to TRBD2. Per the germline V gene, CDR1 is SGHRS and CDR2 is YFSETQ. The trim removed 1 base at V and 0 bases at J, leaving 7 bases unmatched. The CDR3 contains 16 residues. CDR3 in DNA: TGCGCCAGCAGCTTGCTGTTCGGGGGGAGCTCCTACGAGCAGTACTTC. Translation: CASSLLFGGSSYEQYF. Full variable domain (remainder filled in from reference TRBV5-1 and TRBJ2-7): KAGVTQTPRYLIKTRGQQVTLSCSPISGHRSVSWYQQTPGQGLQFLFEYFSETQRNKGNFPGRFSGRQFSNSRSEMNVSTLELGDSALYLCASSLLFGGSSYEQYFGPGTRLTVT.

The J gene is TRBJ2-1, the V gene TRBV28; 7 nucleotides align to TRBD2. V shed 6 bases, J shed 5 bases, and the junction held 10 bases outside the gene matches. The CDR3 has 15 amino acids. Germline V CDR1 and CDR2: MDHEN, SYDVKM. This CDR3 is CASSLTRRGNNEQFF. DNA for the CDR3: TGTGCCAGCAGCCTCACGCGGCGGGGGAACAATGAGCAGTTCTTC.